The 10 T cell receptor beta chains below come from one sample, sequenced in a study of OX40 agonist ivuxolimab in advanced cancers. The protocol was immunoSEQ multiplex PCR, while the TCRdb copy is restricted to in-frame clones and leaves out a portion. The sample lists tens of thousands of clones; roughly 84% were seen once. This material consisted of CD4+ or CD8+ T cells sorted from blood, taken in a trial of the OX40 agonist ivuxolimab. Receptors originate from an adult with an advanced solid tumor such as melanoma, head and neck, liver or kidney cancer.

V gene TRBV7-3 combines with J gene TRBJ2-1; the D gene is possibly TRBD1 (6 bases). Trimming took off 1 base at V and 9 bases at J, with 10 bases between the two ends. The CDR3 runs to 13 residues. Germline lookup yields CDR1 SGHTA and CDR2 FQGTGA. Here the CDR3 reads CASSLIGGGEQFF. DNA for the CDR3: TGTGCCAGCAGCTTAATAGGGGGTGGTGAGCAGTTCTTC.

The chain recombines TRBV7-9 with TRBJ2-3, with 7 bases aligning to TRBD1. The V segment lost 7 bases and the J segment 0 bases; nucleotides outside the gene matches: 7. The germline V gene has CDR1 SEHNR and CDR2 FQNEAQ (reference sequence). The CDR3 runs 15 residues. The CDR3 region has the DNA TGTGCCAGCACCAACAGGGGTCCTAGCACAGATACGCAGTATTTT. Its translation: CASTNRGPSTDTQYF.

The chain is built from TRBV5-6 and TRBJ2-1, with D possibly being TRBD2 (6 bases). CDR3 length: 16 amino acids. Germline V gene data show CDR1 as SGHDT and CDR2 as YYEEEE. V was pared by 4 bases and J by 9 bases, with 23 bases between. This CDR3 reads CASSIVSGEFSREQFF. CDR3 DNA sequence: TGTGCCAGCAGCATAGTATCGGGAGAGTTCTCTCGTGAGCAGTTCTTC.

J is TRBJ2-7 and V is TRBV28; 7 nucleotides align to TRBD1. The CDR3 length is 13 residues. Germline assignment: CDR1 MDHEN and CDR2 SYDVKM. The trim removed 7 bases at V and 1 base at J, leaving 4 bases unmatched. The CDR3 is CASKTGWSYEQYF. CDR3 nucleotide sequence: TGTGCCAGCAAGACAGGGTGGTCCTACGAGCAGTACTTC.

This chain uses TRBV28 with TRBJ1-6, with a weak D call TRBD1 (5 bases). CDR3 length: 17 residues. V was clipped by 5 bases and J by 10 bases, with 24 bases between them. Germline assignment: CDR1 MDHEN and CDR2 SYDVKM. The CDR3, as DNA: TGTGCCAGCAGTCCCCCCCAAGGTGGAAGGGGACCGTCACCCCTCCACTTT. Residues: CASSPPQGGRGPSPLHF.

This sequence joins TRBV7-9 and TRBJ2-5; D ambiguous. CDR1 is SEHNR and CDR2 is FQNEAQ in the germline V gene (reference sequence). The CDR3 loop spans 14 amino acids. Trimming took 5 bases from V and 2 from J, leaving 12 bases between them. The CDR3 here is CASSPSTPQETQYF. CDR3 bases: TGTGCCAGCAGCCCCAGCACTCCTCAAGAGACCCAGTACTTC. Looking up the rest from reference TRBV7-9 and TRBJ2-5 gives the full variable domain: DTGVSQNPRHKITKRGQNVTFRCDPISEHNRLYWYRQTLGQGPEFLTYFQNEAQLEKSRLLSDRFSAERPKGSFSTLEIQRTEQGDSAMYLCASSPSTPQETQYFGPGTRLLVL.

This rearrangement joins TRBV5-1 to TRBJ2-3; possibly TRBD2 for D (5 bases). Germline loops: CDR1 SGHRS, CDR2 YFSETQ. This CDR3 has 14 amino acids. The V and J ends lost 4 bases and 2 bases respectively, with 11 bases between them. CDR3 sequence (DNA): TGCGCCAGCAGCGGTGGCGGGTCCACAGATACGCAGTATTTT. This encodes CASSGGGSTDTQYF.

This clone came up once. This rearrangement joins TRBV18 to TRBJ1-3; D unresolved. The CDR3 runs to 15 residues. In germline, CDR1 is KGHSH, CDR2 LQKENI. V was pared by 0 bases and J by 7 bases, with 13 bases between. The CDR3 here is CASSPPPGTGNTIYF. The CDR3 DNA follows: TGTGCCAGCTCACCACCGCCGGGTACGGGGAACACCATATATTTT.

CDR3 DNA: TGTGCCAGTAGTATGTCAGGCACAGATACGCAGTATTTT. Translated: CASSMSGTDTQYF. The chain combines TRBV19 with TRBJ2-3; no clear D. The V gene's germline CDR1 is LNHDA and CDR2 SQIVND (reference sequence). The CDR3 spans 13 residues. Trimming took 3 bases from V and 1 from J, leaving 5 bases between them.

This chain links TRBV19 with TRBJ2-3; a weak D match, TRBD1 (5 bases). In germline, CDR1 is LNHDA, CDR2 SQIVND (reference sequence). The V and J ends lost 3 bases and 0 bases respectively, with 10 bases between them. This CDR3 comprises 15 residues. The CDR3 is CASSIQGTSTDTQYF. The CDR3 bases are TGTGCCAGTAGTATTCAGGGAACCAGCACAGATACGCAGTATTTT. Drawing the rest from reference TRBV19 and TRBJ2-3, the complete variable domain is DGGITQSPKYLFRKEGQNVTLSCEQNLNHDAMYWYRQDPGQGLRLIYYSQIVNDFQKGDIAEGYSVSREKKESFPLTVTSAQKNPTAFYLCASSIQGTSTDTQYFGPGTRLTVL.